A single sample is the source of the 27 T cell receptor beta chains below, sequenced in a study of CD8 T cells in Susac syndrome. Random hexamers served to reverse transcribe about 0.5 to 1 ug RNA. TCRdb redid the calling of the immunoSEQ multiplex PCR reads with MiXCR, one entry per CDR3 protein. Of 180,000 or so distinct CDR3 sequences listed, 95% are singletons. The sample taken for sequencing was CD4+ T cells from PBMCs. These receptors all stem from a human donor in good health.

The CDR3 is CSVLGDGGYTF. CDR3 nucleotides: TGCAGCGTTCTAGGGGATGGAGGCTACACCTTC. The chain recombines TRBV29-1 with TRBJ1-2; D may be TRBD1 (5 bases). The CDR3 covers 11 residues. V was pared by 5 bases and J by 8 bases, with 12 bases between. Germline CDR1 and CDR2: SQVTM and ANQGSEA.

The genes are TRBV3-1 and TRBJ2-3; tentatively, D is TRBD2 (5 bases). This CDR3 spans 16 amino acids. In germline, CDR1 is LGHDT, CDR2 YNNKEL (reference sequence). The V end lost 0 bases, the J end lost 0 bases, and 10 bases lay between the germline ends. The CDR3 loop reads CASSQDWPGSTDTQYF. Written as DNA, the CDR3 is TGTGCCAGCAGCCAAGATTGGCCGGGGAGCACAGATACGCAGTATTTT.

The CDR3 DNA is TGTGCCAGCAGCCAAATCTTCTTCGCCCAAGAGACCCAGTACTTC. Its protein product is CASSQIFFAQETQYF. The rearrangement links TRBV7-8 to TRBJ2-5, with D unresolved. CDR1 SGHVS and CDR2 FQNEAQ come from the germline V gene. Trimming shortened V by 5 bases and J by 1 base, and 14 bases separated the two germline ends. This CDR3 has 15 residues.

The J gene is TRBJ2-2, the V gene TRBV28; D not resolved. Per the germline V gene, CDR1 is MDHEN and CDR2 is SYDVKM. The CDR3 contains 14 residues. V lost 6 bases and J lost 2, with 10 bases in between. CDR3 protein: CASRTPLNTGELFF. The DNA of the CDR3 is TGTGCCAGCAGAACCCCCCTCAACACCGGGGAGCTGTTTTTT.

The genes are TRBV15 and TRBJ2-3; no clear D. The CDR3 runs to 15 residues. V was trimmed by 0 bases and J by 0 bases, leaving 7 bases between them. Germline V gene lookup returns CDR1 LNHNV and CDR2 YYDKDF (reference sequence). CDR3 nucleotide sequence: TGTGCCACCAGCAGAGATCCAGTGAGCACAGATACGCAGTATTTT. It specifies CATSRDPVSTDTQYF.

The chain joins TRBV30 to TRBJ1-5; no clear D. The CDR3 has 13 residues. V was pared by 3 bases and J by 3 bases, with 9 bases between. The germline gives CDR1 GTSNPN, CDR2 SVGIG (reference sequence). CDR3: CAWSAQANQPQHF. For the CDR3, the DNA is TGTGCCTGGAGCGCTCAAGCCAATCAGCCCCAGCATTTT. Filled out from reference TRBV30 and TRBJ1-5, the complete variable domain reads SQTIHQWPATLVQPVGSPLSLECTVEGTSNPNLYWYRQAAGRGLQLLFYSVGIGQISSEVPQNLSASRPQDRQFILSSKKLLLSDSGFYLCAWSAQANQPQHFGDGTRLSIL.

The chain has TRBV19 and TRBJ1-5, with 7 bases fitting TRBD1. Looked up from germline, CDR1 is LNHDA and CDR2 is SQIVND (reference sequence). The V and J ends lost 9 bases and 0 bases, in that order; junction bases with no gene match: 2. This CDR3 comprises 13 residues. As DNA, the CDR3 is TGTGCCAGCGACAGGGTTAGCAATCAGCCCCAGCATTTT. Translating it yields CASDRVSNQPQHF.

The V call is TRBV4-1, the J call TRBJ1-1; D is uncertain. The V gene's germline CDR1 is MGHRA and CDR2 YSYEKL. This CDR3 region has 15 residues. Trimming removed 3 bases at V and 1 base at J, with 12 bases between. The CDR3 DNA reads TGCGCCAGCAGCCACCTAGACACTTCGAACACTGAAGCTTTCTTT. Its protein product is CASSHLDTSNTEAFF.

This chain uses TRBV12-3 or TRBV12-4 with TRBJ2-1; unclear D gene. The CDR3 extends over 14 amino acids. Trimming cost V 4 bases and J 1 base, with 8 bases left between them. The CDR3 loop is CASSYTGSYNEQFF. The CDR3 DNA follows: TGTGCCAGCAGTTATACGGGTTCCTACAATGAGCAGTTCTTC.

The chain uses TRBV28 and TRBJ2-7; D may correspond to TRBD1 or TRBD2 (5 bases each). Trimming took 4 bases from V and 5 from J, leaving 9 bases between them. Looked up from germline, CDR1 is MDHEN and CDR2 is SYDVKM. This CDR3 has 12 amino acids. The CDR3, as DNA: TGTGCCAGCAGTTCTGGGGGAAACGAGCAGTACGTC. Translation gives CASSSGGNEQYV.

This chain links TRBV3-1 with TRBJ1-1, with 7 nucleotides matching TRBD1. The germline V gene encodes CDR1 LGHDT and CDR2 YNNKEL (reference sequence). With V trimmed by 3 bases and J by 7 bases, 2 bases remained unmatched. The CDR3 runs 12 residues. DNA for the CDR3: TGTGCCAGCAGCCAGGGGGACAGTGAAGCTTTCTTT. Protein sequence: CASSQGDSEAFF.

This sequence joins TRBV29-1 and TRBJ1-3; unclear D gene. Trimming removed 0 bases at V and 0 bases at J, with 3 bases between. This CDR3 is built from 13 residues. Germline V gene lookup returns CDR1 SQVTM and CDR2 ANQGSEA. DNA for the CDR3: TGCAGCGTTGAAGAGAGCTCTGGAAACACCATATATTTT. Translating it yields CSVEESSGNTIYF.

CDR3 loop: CASSLWGTGVPDEQYV. CDR3 DNA sequence: TGTGCCAGCAGTTTATGGGGGACCGGCGTACCGGACGAGCAGTACGTC. The chain uses TRBV28 and TRBJ2-7; D assignment may be TRBD1 or TRBD2 (5 bases each). This CDR3 has 16 amino acids. The V and J ends lost 0 bases and 5 bases respectively, with 17 bases between them. Germline CDR1 reads MDHEN; CDR2 reads SYDVKM.

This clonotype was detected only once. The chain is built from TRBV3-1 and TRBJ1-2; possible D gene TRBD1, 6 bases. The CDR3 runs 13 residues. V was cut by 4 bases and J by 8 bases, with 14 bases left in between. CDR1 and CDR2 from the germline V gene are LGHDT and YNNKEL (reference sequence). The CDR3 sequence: CASSPLTGPGYTF. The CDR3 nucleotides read TGTGCCAGCAGCCCCCTGACAGGACCCGGCTACACCTTC.

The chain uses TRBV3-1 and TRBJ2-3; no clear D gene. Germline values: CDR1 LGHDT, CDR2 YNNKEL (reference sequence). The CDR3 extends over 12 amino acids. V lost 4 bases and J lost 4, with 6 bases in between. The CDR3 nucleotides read TGTGCCAGCAGCCGTCAATCAGATACGCAGTATTTT. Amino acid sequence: CASSRQSDTQYF.

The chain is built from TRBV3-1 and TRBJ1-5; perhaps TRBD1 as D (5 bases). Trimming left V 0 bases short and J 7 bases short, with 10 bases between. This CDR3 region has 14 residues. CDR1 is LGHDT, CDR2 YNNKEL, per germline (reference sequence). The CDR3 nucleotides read TGTGCCAGCAGCCAAGATCTTGGGGGACAGCCCCAGCATTTT. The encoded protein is CASSQDLGGQPQHF.

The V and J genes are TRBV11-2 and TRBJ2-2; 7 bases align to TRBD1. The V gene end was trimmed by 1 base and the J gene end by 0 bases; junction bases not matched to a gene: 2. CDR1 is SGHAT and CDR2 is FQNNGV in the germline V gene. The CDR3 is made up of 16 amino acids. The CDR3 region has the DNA TGTGCCAGCAGCTTAGGGACAGGCACGAACACCGGGGAGCTGTTTTTT. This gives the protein CASSLGTGTNTGELFF.

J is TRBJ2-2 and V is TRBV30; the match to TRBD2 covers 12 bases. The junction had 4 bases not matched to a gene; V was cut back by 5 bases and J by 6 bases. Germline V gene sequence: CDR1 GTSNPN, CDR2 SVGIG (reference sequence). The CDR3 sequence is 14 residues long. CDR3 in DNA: TGTGCCTGGCAACTAGCGGGAGGATCCGGGGAGCTGTTTTTT. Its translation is CAWQLAGGSGELFF.

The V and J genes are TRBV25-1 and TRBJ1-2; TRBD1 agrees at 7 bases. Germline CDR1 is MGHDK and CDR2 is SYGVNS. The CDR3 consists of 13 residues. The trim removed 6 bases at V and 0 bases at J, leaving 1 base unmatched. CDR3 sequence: CASRTGPNYGYTF. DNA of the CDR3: TGTGCCAGCAGGACAGGGCCTAACTATGGCTACACCTTC.

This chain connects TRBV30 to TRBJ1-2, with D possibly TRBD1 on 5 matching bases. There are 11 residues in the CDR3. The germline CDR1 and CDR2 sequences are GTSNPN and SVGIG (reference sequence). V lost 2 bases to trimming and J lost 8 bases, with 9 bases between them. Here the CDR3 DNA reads TGTGCCTGGAGTTCCGGGGGGGGCTACACCTTC. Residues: CAWSSGGGYTF.

This CDR3 is CASSLRRDTGELFF. CDR3 nucleotides: TGCGCCAGCAGCCTAAGAAGAGACACCGGGGAGCTGTTTTTT. The chain combines TRBV4-1 with TRBJ2-2; no clear D gene. V lost 4 bases and J 3 bases, leaving 9 bases between the germline ends. The CDR3 extends over 14 amino acids. Germline lookup yields CDR1 MGHRA and CDR2 YSYEKL.

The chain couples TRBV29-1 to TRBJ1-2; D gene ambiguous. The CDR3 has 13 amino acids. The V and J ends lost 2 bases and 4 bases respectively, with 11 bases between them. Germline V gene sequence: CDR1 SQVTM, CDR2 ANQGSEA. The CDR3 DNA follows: TGCAGCGTTGAACTTGATTGGGGCTATGGCTACACCTTC. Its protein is CSVELDWGYGYTF.

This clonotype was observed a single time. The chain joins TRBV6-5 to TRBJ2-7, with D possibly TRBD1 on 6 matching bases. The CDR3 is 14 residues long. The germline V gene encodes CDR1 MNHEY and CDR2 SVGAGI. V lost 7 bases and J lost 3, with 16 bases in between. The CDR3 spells CASKTQGLGYEQYF. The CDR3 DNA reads TGTGCCAGCAAAACACAGGGCCTGGGCTACGAGCAGTACTTC.

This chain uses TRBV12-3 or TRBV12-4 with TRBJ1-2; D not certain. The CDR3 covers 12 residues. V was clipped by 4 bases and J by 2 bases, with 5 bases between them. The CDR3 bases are TGTGCCAGCAGTTGGCAGAACTATGGCTACACCTTC. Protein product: CASSWQNYGYTF.

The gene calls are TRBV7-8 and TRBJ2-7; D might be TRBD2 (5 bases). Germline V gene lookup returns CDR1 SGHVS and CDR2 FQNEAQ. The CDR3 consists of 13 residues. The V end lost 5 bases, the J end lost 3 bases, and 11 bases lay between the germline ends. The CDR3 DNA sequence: TGTGCCAGCAGCCGGGAAATTGGCTACGAGCAGTACGTC. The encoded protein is CASSREIGYEQYV.

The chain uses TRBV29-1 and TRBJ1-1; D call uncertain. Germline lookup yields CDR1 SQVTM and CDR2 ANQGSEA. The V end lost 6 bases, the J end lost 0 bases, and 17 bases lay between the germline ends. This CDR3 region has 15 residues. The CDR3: CSVALYSTMNTEAFF. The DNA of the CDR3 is TGCAGCGTGGCCCTATACAGTACTATGAACACTGAAGCTTTCTTT.

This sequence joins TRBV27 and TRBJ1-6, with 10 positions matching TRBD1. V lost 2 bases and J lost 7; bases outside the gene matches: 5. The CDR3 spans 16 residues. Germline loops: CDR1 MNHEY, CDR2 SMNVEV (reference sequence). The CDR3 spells CASSLLPGQGNSPLHF. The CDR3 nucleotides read TGTGCCAGCAGTTTACTCCCGGGACAGGGGAATTCACCCCTCCACTTT.